A selection of T cell receptor beta chains follows, all from one sample in a study of cytomegalovirus exposure and HLA in healthy donors. Libraries were prepared by immunoSEQ multiplex PCR; TCRdb keeps only in-frame clonotypes and omits some of them. The repertoire has 140,000 to 150,000 clones, 80% to 90% of them found once; the top ten carry roughly 2.5%. Input material: PBMCs. The receptors originated from a boy aged 2 to 10 in good health and CMV-seronegative. The CDR3 runs from the conserved cysteine through the conserved F or W. The D gene is left open where the match is weak. Clone size, where shown, is once, few, many, or a class for clones that have expanded.

>.|TRBJ2-2|TRBD1|TRBV4-1
CASSQDPTGGGVDTGELFF
TGCGCCAGCAGCCAAGACCCGACAGGGGGTGGAGTGGACACCGGGGAGCTGTTTTTT
>.|TRBJ2-1|.|TRBV5-4
CASTPRSLAAYNEQFF
TGTGCCAGCACTCCTAGATCTCTAGCCGCCTACAATGAGCAGTTCTTC
>.|TRBJ2-3|.|TRBV4-1
CASSQAGLEYYYITDTQYF
TGCGCCAGCAGCCAAGCGGGACTTGAATACTACTACATCACAGATACGCAGTATTTT
>few|TRBJ1-5|.|TRBV2
CASSEALYSGTQHF
TGTGCCAGCAGTGAAGCACTGTACTCCGGGACCCAGCATTTT
>.|TRBJ1-1|TRBD1|TRBV6-5
CASTSGTGTEAFF
TGTGCCAGCACGTCGGGGACAGGGACCGAAGCTTTCTTT
>.|TRBJ2-1|.|TRBV10-1
CASSRGNNEQFF
TGCGCCAGCAGCCGGGGTAACAATGAGCAGTTCTTC
>.|TRBJ2-3|TRBD2|TRBV6-6
CASRKLAGGITDTQYF
TGTGCCAGCAGAAAACTAGCGGGGGGGATCACAGATACGCAGTATTTT
>.|TRBJ1-2|TRBD1|TRBV29-1
CSVTGTGGSGYGYTF
TGCAGCGTGACCGGGACAGGTGGGAGTGGCTATGGCTACACCTTC
>.|TRBJ2-1|.|TRBV5-5
CASSTWALASNEQFF
TGTGCCAGCAGCACCTGGGCACTAGCCAGCAATGAGCAGTTCTTC
>.|TRBJ1-5|TRBD1|TRBV18
CASSPGTGVSNQPQHF
TGTGCCAGCTCACCAGGGACAGGAGTGAGCAATCAGCCCCAGCATTTT
>.|TRBJ1-2|.|TRBV10-3
CAISDGGNANYGYTF
TGTGCCATCAGTGACGGGGGGAATGCTAACTATGGCTACACCTTC
>few|TRBJ2-7|TRBD1|TRBV9
CASSVGTGRYEQYF
TGTGCCAGCAGCGTAGGGACAGGTCGCTACGAGCAGTACTTC
>few|TRBJ1-6|TRBD1|TRBV7-9
CASSMDRGSPLHF
TGTGCCAGCAGCATGGACAGGGGTTCACCCCTCCACTTT
>few|TRBJ2-3|TRBD2|TRBV25-1
CASSGGAGGPHSTDTQYF
TGTGCCAGCAGTGGGGGAGCGGGAGGGCCCCACTCCACAGATACGCAGTATTTT
>.|TRBJ2-5|TRBD2|TRBV7-2
CASSAPSSGISETQYF
TGTGCCAGCAGCGCCCCCTCTAGCGGCATATCGGAGACCCAGTACTTC
>.|TRBJ1-1|.|TRBV29-1
CSVEEFEGMNTEAFF
TGCAGCGTTGAGGAATTCGAGGGAATGAACACTGAAGCTTTCTTT
>.|TRBJ2-1|TRBD1|TRBV5-1
CASSLTGGAGSTEQFF
TGCGCCAGCAGCTTGACAGGGGGCGCAGGTTCTACTGAGCAGTTCTTC
>.|TRBJ2-5|TRBD1|TRBV4-1
CASSGLRDSLQETQYF
TGCGCCAGCAGCGGTCTCCGGGACAGCCTGCAAGAGACCCAGTACTTC
>.|TRBJ1-5|TRBD1|TRBV28
CASSKTGQPPWAQHF
TGTGCCAGCAGTAAAACGGGACAGCCGCCTTGGGCCCAGCATTTT
>once|TRBJ1-1|TRBD1|TRBV19
CASSKRQGMGYTEAFF
TGTGCCAGTAGCAAGAGACAGGGGATGGGTTACACTGAAGCTTTCTTT
>.|TRBJ1-6|.|TRBV27
CASSGGRGYNSPLHF
TGTGCCAGCAGTGGGGGCAGGGGTTATAATTCACCCCTCCACTTT
>.|TRBJ2-5|TRBD1|TRBV19
CASSINRGWETQYF
TGTGCCAGTAGTATAAACAGGGGCTGGGAGACCCAGTACTTC
>once|TRBJ1-1|TRBD1|TRBV6-5
CASSMTGVNTEAFF
TGTGCCAGCAGTATGACAGGGGTGAACACTGAAGCTTTCTTT
>.|TRBJ1-5|TRBD1|TRBV28
CASSFPPAGGQPQHF
TGTGCCAGCAGTTTTCCCCCGGCAGGGGGTCAGCCCCAGCATTTT
>.|TRBJ1-1|TRBD1|TRBV5-5
CASSRTGGTTEAFF
TGTGCCAGCAGCCGAACAGGGGGCACCACTGAAGCTTTCTTT
>.|TRBJ2-2|.|TRBV7-2
CASSLGPKPGGELFF
TGTGCCAGCAGCTTAGGGCCCAAGCCGGGCGGGGAGCTGTTTTTT
>few|TRBJ2-5|.|TRBV6-4
CASSDGFRGGQAYWEGETQYF
TGTGCCAGCAGTGACGGATTTAGGGGGGGGCAAGCATATTGGGAAGGGGAGACCCAGTACTTC
>.|TRBJ2-3|.|TRBV11-3
CASSPEVGRLSDTQYF
TGTGCCAGCAGCCCAGAAGTGGGGAGGCTGTCGGATACGCAGTATTTT
>.|TRBJ2-3|TRBD2|TRBV7-2
CASSSPSGGAGTDTQYF
TGTGCCAGCAGCTCCCCTAGCGGGGGGGCCGGCACAGATACGCAGTATTTT
>.|TRBJ2-2|TRBD2|TRBV5-4
CASSFPGTMNTGELFF
TGTGCCAGCAGCTTTCCCGGGACTATGAACACCGGGGAGCTGTTTTTT
>.|TRBJ2-3|TRBD2|TRBV12-5
CASGPRSGRSTDTQYF
TGTGCTAGTGGTCCCCGTAGCGGGAGAAGCACAGATACGCAGTATTTT
>.|TRBJ2-1|TRBD2|TRBV6-7
CASRSGLVWNEQFF
TGTGCCAGCAGAAGTGGACTAGTTTGGAATGAGCAGTTCTTC
>few|TRBJ1-2|TRBD1|TRBV2
CASKDRAGYGYTF
TGTGCCAGCAAGGACAGGGCTGGCTATGGCTACACCTTC
>few|TRBJ2-7|TRBD2|TRBV4-1
CASSQESGVSYEQYF
TGCGCCAGCAGCCAAGAGAGCGGGGTCTCCTACGAGCAGTACTTC
>.|TRBJ2-3|TRBD1|TRBV27
CASSLWDREDTQYF
TGTGCCAGCAGTTTGTGGGACAGGGAGGATACGCAGTATTTT
>.|TRBJ2-1|TRBD2|TRBV19
CASSAKRELFF
TGTGCCAGTAGTGCGAAGCGGGAGCTGTTCTTC
>once|TRBJ1-5|.|TRBV7-6
CASSRDTFNQPQHF
TGTGCCAGCAGCCGGGACACTTTCAATCAGCCCCAGCATTTT
>few|TRBJ1-1|.|TRBV5-1
CASSLSFSGNTEAFF
TGCGCCAGCAGCTTGTCTTTTTCGGGAAACACTGAAGCTTTCTTT
>.|TRBJ2-7|.|TRBV7-2
CASSPLGVTYEQYF
TGTGCCAGCAGCCCGCTAGGCGTTACCTACGAGCAGTACTTC
>.|TRBJ2-3|TRBD2|TRBV6-4
CASSLRGGSTDTQYF
TGTGCCAGCAGTTTACGGGGGGGAAGCACAGATACGCAGTATTTT
>once|TRBJ2-3|TRBD2|TRBV7-3
CASSQGLAGVDTQYF
TGTGCCAGCAGCCAGGGACTAGCGGGAGTAGATACGCAGTATTTT
>.|TRBJ2-3|.|TRBV10-3
CAISEEAGRDTQYF
TGTGCCATCAGTGAGGAGGCAGGGCGAGATACGCAGTATTTT
>.|TRBJ2-7|TRBD2|TRBV6-5
CASSYSTSGRAYEQYF
TGTGCCAGCAGTTACTCTACTAGCGGGAGGGCCTACGAGCAGTACTTC
>.|TRBJ1-1|.|TRBV7-6
CASSEIRVLNTEAFF
TGTGCCAGCAGCGAAATCAGGGTCCTGAACACTGAAGCTTTCTTT
>.|TRBJ1-2|.|TRBV2
CASSPTGAYGYTF
TGTGCCAGCAGCCCGACAGGAGCCTATGGCTACACCTTC
>once|TRBJ2-2|TRBD2|TRBV7-9
CASSFSGSGFTIGELFF
TGTGCCAGCAGCTTTAGCGGGAGTGGCTTCACGATCGGGGAGCTGTTTTTT
>once|TRBJ1-3|TRBD1|TRBV7-6
CASSFVTGGLGNTIYF
TGTGCCAGCAGCTTTGTAACAGGGGGACTGGGAAACACCATATATTTT
>.|TRBJ1-1|.|TRBV20-1
CSAVVNTEAFF
TGCAGTGCCGTCGTGAACACTGAAGCTTTCTTT
>.|TRBJ2-3|.|TRBV7-8
CASSSRFGSNREGVDTQYF
TGTGCCAGCAGCTCCAGGTTTGGGTCGAACAGGGAGGGAGTAGATACGCAGTATTTT
>.|TRBJ2-6|.|TRBV18
CASSPRLGPGSSGANVLTF
TGTGCCAGCTCACCACGGTTAGGACCGGGGAGCTCTGGGGCCAACGTCCTGACTTTC
>.|TRBJ1-5|.|TRBV18
CASSPLVSAVHQPQHF
TGTGCCAGCTCACCACTCGTCTCTGCGGTCCATCAGCCCCAGCATTTT
>.|TRBJ1-6|TRBD1|TRBV19
CASSVTGGSRNNSPLHF
TGTGCCAGTAGTGTGACAGGGGGTTCACGAAATAATTCACCCCTCCACTTT
>.|TRBJ2-7|.|TRBV11-2
CASSLSSYEQYF
TGTGCCAGCAGTTTGTCTTCCTACGAGCAGTACTTC
>.|TRBJ1-1|.|TRBV4-2
CASSWGRGTEAFF
TGTGCCAGCAGCTGGGGGCGCGGAACTGAAGCTTTCTTT
>.|TRBJ1-1|.|TRBV30
CAWSVKRRENTEAFF
TGTGCCTGGAGTGTAAAAAGGAGGGAGAACACTGAAGCTTTCTTT